This T cell receptor (beta chain) was recovered during a study of blood T cell repertoires in COVID-19 (TCRdb year 2020). About the study as a whole: The collaborator samples originated in the United States, Italy and Spain and spanned the acute and convalescent phases of COVID-19. The material from the prospective study consisted of cDNA or gDNA derived from T cells, B-cell-depleted T cells, or PBMCs. Subjects who had been exposed to COVID-19, were actively infected with it, or had recovered from it provided the deeply sampled blood TCRbeta repertoires that made up the dataset. The repertoires were made available in a free public database intended to serve as a resource for research on the immune response to SARS-CoV-2. Samples were obtained from the ongoing ImmuneRACE study (first 160 participants) and from 1,254 subjects provided by 6 global collaborators. A de-identified subject ID, COVID-19 status, age in years and sex were almost always included in the sample metadata. Where available, HLA class I and class II types were obtained from metadata supplied by the sample provider rather than from assay-based typing.

What the study reported, not specific to this receptor: The quantity of clinical and demographic metadata differed by source and by participant and was supplied without curation.

Collaborating institutions collected whole blood in K2EDTA tubes following their own protocols. For TCRbeta analysis, collaborator samples were shipped as frozen whole blood, as isolated PBMCs, or as DNA extracted from either sample type. Turning to this clone: There is no known antigen for this receptor. Base qualities were left out, and no much larger clone turns up one base away.

TCRbeta CDR3 regions were amplified from genomic DNA by means of the immunoSEQ Assay, a bias-controlled multiplex PCR. Per the source publication's procedure: Nucleated cell counts per sample were estimated from amplification of reference gene primers within the assay. To quantify the absolute abundance of each unique TCRbeta CDR3 rearrangement, sequence reads were collapsed and filtered. For each sample, productive Simpson clonality was calculated by taking the square root of Simpson's diversity index across productive rearrangements. TCRdb stores this immuneACCESS table with in-frame sequences only. Part of the clones is absent; in the studies checked, under half of the shortfall reflects unresolved V genes, and no reason is known for the rest. The V and J calls and clone size are taken from that table; D and trimming were inferred from the DNA. This sample gives 110,000 to 150,000 clones in total; over 70% of them show up just once. Together, the top ten hold over 35% of the sample.

The cysteine opens and the phenylalanine closes a CDR3 of 15 amino acids. The sequence is cut down to CDR3 DNA, 45 bases in frame from base 1. CDR1 and CDR2 were assigned from the germline V gene as SGHTA and FQGNSA. V loses 3 bases at its end and J loses 11 bases; junction bases beyond the gene matches: 11. The V and J segments used are TRBV7-2 and TRBJ2-1, with 9 bases in between that match TRBD2. Sequences were obtained from peripheral blood. This sequence was found in a human donor in a cohort sampled during active COVID-19. The CDR3 protein sequence reads: CASSFGGGAGSQQFF. The base sequence is TGTGCCAGCAGCTTCGGCGGGGGGGCAGGGTCTCAGCAGTTCTTC.